The 31 T cell receptor beta chains presented below share a single source sample, sequenced in a study of OX40 agonist ivuxolimab in advanced cancers. Generated by immunoSEQ multiplex PCR, the TCRdb table keeps only in-frame clones and is missing some. The table has approximately 31,000 clones, around 90% seen once. Sequencing was performed on CD4+ or CD8+ T cells sorted from blood, taken in a trial of the OX40 agonist ivuxolimab. The receptors here all came from an adult with an advanced solid tumor such as melanoma, head and neck, liver or kidney cancer.

The chain recombines TRBV6-1 with TRBJ1-4; D is possibly TRBD1 (6 bases). Trimming removed 1 base at V and 7 bases at J, with 13 bases between. Germline CDR1 is MNHNS and CDR2 is SASEGT. The CDR3 is 15 residues long. CDR3 in DNA: TGTGCCAGCAGTGAAGAAGGGGGAAGAGGTGAAAAACTGTTTTTT. Its translation: CASSEEGGRGEKLFF.

The gene calls are TRBV7-6 and TRBJ2-3; TRBD2 aligns across 9 bases. This CDR3 region has 16 residues. The ends lost 5 bases at V and 0 bases at J; junction bases unmatched: 6. Germline V gene lookup returns CDR1 SGHVS and CDR2 FNYEAQ. DNA for the CDR3: TGTGCCAGCAGCCTTGCGCGGGGGGGAAGCACAGATACGCAGTATTTT. Encoded protein: CASSLARGGSTDTQYF. The variable domain in full, with the rest retrieved from reference TRBV7-6 and TRBJ2-3, is GAGVSQSPRYKVTKRGQDVALRCDPISGHVSLYWYRQALGQGPEFLTYFNYEAQQDKSGLPNDRFSAERPEGSISTLTIQRTEQRDSAMYRCASSLARGGSTDTQYFGPGTRLTVL.

The rearrangement joins TRBV5-1 to TRBJ1-6, with D perhaps TRBD1 (5 bases). The CDR3 runs 16 residues. In germline, CDR1 is SGHRS, CDR2 YFSETQ. V was pared by 0 bases and J by 4 bases, with 11 bases between. CDR3 DNA: TGCGCCAGCAGCTTGGGGCCGGGACCTTATAATTCACCCCTCCACTTT. The encoded protein is CASSLGPGPYNSPLHF. Full variable domain (remainder filled in from reference TRBV5-1 and TRBJ1-6): KAGVTQTPRYLIKTRGQQVTLSCSPISGHRSVSWYQQTPGQGLQFLFEYFSETQRNKGNFPGRFSGRQFSNSRSEMNVSTLELGDSALYLCASSLGPGPYNSPLHFGNGTRLTVT.

The chain recombines TRBV19 with TRBJ2-5; 15 bases line up with TRBD2. The J segment lost 2 bases and the V segment lost 6 bases, leaving 7 bases of the junction unmatched. Germline CDR1 and CDR2: LNHDA and SQIVND (reference sequence). The CDR3 contains 17 residues. The CDR3 sequence: CASSWTSGGGVQETQYF. The CDR3 DNA is TGTGCCAGTAGCTGGACTAGCGGGGGGGGAGTACAAGAGACCCAGTACTTC.

This clone has a handful of counts. The V call is TRBV2, the J call TRBJ2-1, with 7 bases that match TRBD1. Germline lookup yields CDR1 SNHLY and CDR2 FYNNEI. With 8 bases clipped from V and 8 bases from J, the junction kept 9 bases outside the gene matches. CDR3 length: 13 residues. CDR3 bases: TGTGCCAGCCAAGAAACAGGGGATCATGAGCAGTTCTTC. It translates to CASQETGDHEQFF.

The chain uses TRBV28 and TRBJ2-2; D gene uncertain. V was clipped by 3 bases and J by 3 bases, with 14 bases between them. The CDR3 runs 16 residues. Per the germline V gene, CDR1 is MDHEN and CDR2 is SYDVKM. In DNA, the CDR3 is TGTGCCAGCAGTTTCCCCGGTGTTGTGTACACCGGGGAGCTGTTTTTT. Its translation: CASSFPGVVYTGELFF.

V and J are TRBV6-6 and TRBJ2-2; D perhaps matches TRBD2 (6 bases). Germline V gene lookup returns CDR1 MNHNY and CDR2 SVGAGI (reference sequence). Trimming shortened V by 0 bases and J by 6 bases, and 8 bases separated the two germline ends. The CDR3 has 14 amino acids. CDR3 sequence (DNA): TGTGCCAGCAGTTACTCGGGGGGTTCCGGGGAGCTGTTTTTT. It specifies CASSYSGGSGELFF.

The chain couples TRBV19 to TRBJ2-5; D is uncertain. The J call may be in error: the DNA end matches TRBJ2-7 better. CDR3 length: 12 amino acids. The germline CDR1 and CDR2 sequences are LNHDA and SQIVND (reference sequence). The DNA for the CDR3 is TGTGCCAGTAGTAACAGCAACTACGAGCAGTACTTC. Residues: CASSNSNYEQYF.

The V and J genes are TRBV19 and TRBJ2-7; D unclear. This CDR3 is built from 14 residues. Germline CDR1 is LNHDA and CDR2 is SQIVND (reference sequence). The V end was cut by 1 base, the J end by 4 bases, with 11 bases between. The CDR3 DNA reads TGTGCCAGTAGTATAGGTACAGATTCTTACGAGCAGTACTTC. The encoded protein is CASSIGTDSYEQYF.

J is TRBJ2-1 and V is TRBV27; maybe TRBD2 (6 bases). Germline CDR1 MNHEY, CDR2 SMNVEV (reference sequence). This CDR3 region has 16 residues. Trimming took 3 bases from V and 5 from J, leaving 17 bases between them. The CDR3 region has the DNA TGTGCCAGCAGTTTGGGCCCGGGCGGGGCGGACAATGAGCAGTTCTTC. Its protein is CASSLGPGGADNEQFF.

The chain combines TRBV4-1 with TRBJ2-3; TRBD2 might be the D (7 bases). Trimming took off 6 bases at V and 4 bases at J, with 14 bases between the two ends. Per germline, CDR1 MGHRA and CDR2 YSYEKL. The CDR3 is 14 residues long. CDR3 amino acids: CASSLGGGPDTQYF. CDR3 nucleotides: TGCGCCAGCAGTCTGGGAGGGGGGCCAGATACGCAGTATTTT.

The gene calls are TRBV28 and TRBJ1-6; weak D call: TRBD1 (6 bases). The CDR3 loop spans 15 amino acids. The germline V gene has CDR1 MDHEN and CDR2 SYDVKM. V lost 4 bases and J lost 10, with 17 bases in between. CDR3 nucleotides: TGTGCCAGCAGTTCTATTGGACAGCTGAACTCACCCCTCCACTTT. This translates into CASSSIGQLNSPLHF.

V and J are TRBV29-1 and TRBJ2-3, with 7 positions matching TRBD2. This CDR3 has 13 residues. CDR1 SQVTM and CDR2 ANQGSEA come from the germline V gene. V shed 8 bases and J 3 bases; nucleotides not matched to a gene: 8. The CDR3 DNA sequence: TGCAGCTTCAAGGGACTACCTACAGATACGCAGTATTTT. Translation gives CSFKGLPTDTQYF.

The rearrangement joins TRBV14 to TRBJ1-6, with a tentative D call TRBD1 (5 bases). V was shortened by 6 bases and J by 7 bases, with 13 bases between the two germline ends. Germline V gene data show CDR1 as SGHDN and CDR2 as FVKESK. The CDR3 has 14 residues. The CDR3 spells CASSLRGVNSPLHF. The CDR3 DNA reads TGTGCCAGCAGTTTGAGAGGGGTAAATTCACCCCTCCACTTT.

The chain employs TRBV15 and TRBJ1-3; no definite D call. Germline V gene lookup returns CDR1 LNHNV and CDR2 YYDKDF (reference sequence). The V end was cut by 4 bases, the J end by 4 bases, with 11 bases between. CDR3 length: 14 amino acids. CDR3 sequence: CATSTRAVGNTIYF. The CDR3 DNA reads as TGTGCCACCAGCACGCGGGCGGTGGGAAACACCATATATTTT.

This clone was counted many times. The rearrangement joins TRBV5-6 to TRBJ1-6; 10 bases line up with TRBD1. CDR1 SGHDT and CDR2 YYEEEE come from the germline V gene. The CDR3 covers 16 residues. V was clipped by 4 bases and J by 4 bases; unmatched bases: 5. In DNA, the CDR3 is TGTGCCAGCAGCCCCCCGGACAGGGGGTATAATTCACCCCTCCACTTT. This encodes CASSPPDRGYNSPLHF.

This sequence joins TRBV10-3 and TRBJ1-2, with 8 positions matching TRBD1. The CDR3 has 15 residues. Germline V gives CDR1 ENHRY, CDR2 SYGVKD. V lost 3 bases, J lost 4 bases, and 7 bases stayed unmatched. The CDR3, as DNA: TGTGCCATCAGTGACCACGGACAGGGCTCCTATGGCTACACCTTC. This translates into CAISDHGQGSYGYTF.

The chain links TRBV30 to TRBJ1-6, with D possibly matching TRBD1 (5 bases). Germline CDR1 is GTSNPN and CDR2 is SVGIG (reference sequence). Trimming stripped 5 bases from V and 4 bases from J, with 21 bases between. The CDR3 extends over 17 amino acids. The CDR3 bases are TGTGCCTGGGACAGTTTTGAACGTCTGGGGTATAATTCACCCCTCCACTTT. This codes for CAWDSFERLGYNSPLHF.

The chain recombines TRBV9 with TRBJ2-3; 14 positions agree with TRBD2. From germline, CDR1 is SGDLS and CDR2 YYNGEE. The CDR3 has 16 residues. V lost 4 bases and J lost 6; bases outside the gene matches: 7. Written as DNA, the CDR3 is TGTGCCAGCAGCTTAAGACTAGCGGGGGGGCAGGATACGCAGTATTTT. This codes for CASSLRLAGGQDTQYF.

The rearrangement joins TRBV7-9 to TRBJ2-2, with 11 bases matching TRBD1. J lost 6 bases, V lost 2 bases, and 8 bases had no gene match. Germline V gene lookup returns CDR1 SEHNR and CDR2 FQNEAQ (reference sequence). The CDR3 runs to 17 residues. The CDR3 DNA follows: TGTGCCAGCAGCTTAAGCGGACAGGGGGCGAGGGCCGGGGAGCTGTTTTTT. As protein: CASSLSGQGARAGELFF.

The V and J genes are TRBV4-1 and TRBJ1-4; D is unresolved. In germline, CDR1 is MGHRA, CDR2 YSYEKL. This CDR3 spans 15 amino acids. Trimming removed 1 base at V and 7 bases at J, with 13 bases between. The CDR3 DNA is TGCGCCAGCAGCCAAGTAGGAGGACTGGGTGAAAAACTGTTTTTT. Translation: CASSQVGGLGEKLFF.

The gene calls are TRBV6-5 and TRBJ2-3, with TRBD2 matching over 8 bases. The J segment lost 2 bases and the V segment lost 0 bases, leaving 1 base of the junction unmatched. This CDR3 has 15 residues. CDR1 MNHEY and CDR2 SVGAGI come from the germline V gene. The CDR3 sequence: CASSYSRGATDTQYF. The CDR3 DNA is TGTGCCAGCAGTTACTCGCGGGGGGCCACAGATACGCAGTATTTT.

The V gene is TRBV5-6, the J gene TRBJ1-2, with D possibly matching TRBD1 (6 bases). CDR3 size: 13 residues. V gave up 7 bases and J gave up 6 bases, with 16 bases separating them. Per germline, CDR1 SGHDT and CDR2 YYEEEE. The chain's CDR3 is CASAPGGGHGYTF. In DNA form, the CDR3 reads TGTGCCAGCGCCCCCGGAGGGGGGCATGGCTACACCTTC. Based on the CDR3 plus reference TRBV5-6 and TRBJ1-2, the full variable domain is DAGVTQSPTHLIKTRGQQVTLRCSPKSGHDTVSWYQQALGQGPQFIFQYYEEEERQRGNFPDRFSGHQFPNYSSELNVNALLLGDSALYLCASAPGGGHGYTFGSGTRLTVV.

The chain carries TRBV7-9 and TRBJ2-1; 7 bases agree with TRBD1. The germline CDR1 and CDR2 sequences are SEHNR and FQNEAQ (reference sequence). Trimming removed 4 bases from V and 3 bases from J; junction bases left unmatched: 3. The CDR3 extends over 14 amino acids. The CDR3 is CASSSGTDYNEQFF. The CDR3 DNA reads as TGTGCCAGCAGCTCCGGGACAGACTACAATGAGCAGTTCTTC.

Only a few counts were recorded for this clone. The V and J genes are TRBV6-1 and TRBJ1-5; 9 positions match TRBD1. V shed 2 bases, J shed 5 bases, and the junction held 1 base outside the gene matches. The germline CDR1 and CDR2 sequences are MNHNS and SASEGT. The CDR3 is made up of 14 amino acids. The CDR3 region has the DNA TGTGCCAGCAGTGAATGGGACAGGGATCAGCCCCAGCATTTT. It is translated as CASSEWDRDQPQHF.

To note about this clone: The same CDR3 arises from other DNA sequences in this sample as well. This chain joins TRBV5-1 and TRBJ2-7; D ambiguous. CDR1 and CDR2 (germline): SGHRS, YFSETQ. V dropped 0 bases and J dropped 3 bases, with 7 bases sitting between them. This CDR3 spans 13 amino acids. In nucleotides, the CDR3 is TGCGCCAGCAGCTTGGCCCCTAACTACGAGCAGTACTTC. Translating it yields CASSLAPNYEQYF. The variable domain in full, with the rest retrieved from reference TRBV5-1 and TRBJ2-7, is KAGVTQTPRYLIKTRGQQVTLSCSPISGHRSVSWYQQTPGQGLQFLFEYFSETQRNKGNFPGRFSGRQFSNSRSEMNVSTLELGDSALYLCASSLAPNYEQYFGPGTRLTVT.

This chain's CDR3 is CASSQDFKSPSYEQYF. The CDR3 DNA sequence: TGCGCCAGCAGCCAGGATTTCAAATCCCCCTCCTACGAGCAGTACTTC. The rearrangement joins TRBV4-1 to TRBJ2-7; D is unclear. CDR3 length: 16 residues. Germline-derived CDR1 and CDR2 are MGHRA and YSYEKL. V lost 3 bases and J 0 bases, leaving 15 bases between the germline ends.

V gene TRBV18 combines with J gene TRBJ2-7; 7 positions match TRBD1. Germline V lookup: CDR1 KGHSH, CDR2 LQKENI. V was clipped by 3 bases and J by 2 bases; unmatched bases: 4. The CDR3 has 14 amino acids. In DNA form, the CDR3 reads TGTGCCAGCTCACCGGGGCAGGGGGCCTACGAGCAGTACTTC. Residues: CASSPGQGAYEQYF.

This clone has just one count. The V gene is TRBV2, the J gene TRBJ2-3; D remains ambiguous. This CDR3 comprises 12 residues. The germline CDR1 and CDR2 sequences are SNHLY and FYNNEI. V was cut by 5 bases and J by 2 bases, with 5 bases left in between. CDR3 region: CASSPTTDTQYF. For the CDR3, the DNA is TGTGCCAGCAGTCCTACCACAGATACGCAGTATTTT. Full variable domain (remainder filled in from reference TRBV2 and TRBJ2-3): EPEVTQTPSHQVTQMGQEVILRCVPISNHLYFYWYRQILGQKVEFLVSFYNNEISEKSEIFDDQFSVERPDGSNFTLKIRSTKLEDSAMYFCASSPTTDTQYFGPGTRLTVL.

The chain joins TRBV9 to TRBJ1-1; no firm D call. CDR1 and CDR2 (germline): SGDLS, YYNGEE. V lost 4 bases and J 6 bases, leaving 16 bases between the germline ends. The CDR3 loop spans 14 amino acids. The CDR3, as DNA: TGTGCCAGCAGCCTAGGCCGGGATGGCGCTGAAGCTTTCTTT. Translated: CASSLGRDGAEAFF.

V is TRBV6-5 and J is TRBJ2-7, with 8 bases identical to TRBD1. Unmatched junction bases numbered 7, after V lost 4 bases and J lost 8 bases. The germline CDR1 and CDR2 sequences are MNHEY and SVGAGI. This CDR3 region has 13 residues. The DNA for the CDR3 is TGTGCCAGCAGTTCAGGGGGCGCCCGGAAGCAGTACTTC. Its translation: CASSSGGARKQYF.